This entry concerns a single T cell receptor (beta chain). What it recognizes is unknown. These data originate in a study of radiotherapy plus CTLA-4 blockade in lung cancer. This table comes from immunoSEQ multiplex PCR, and its TCRdb copy is limited to in-frame clones, with some not included. The sample consists of around 80,000 clones, under 75% of them appearing once. The CDR3 sequence is 16 residues long. After removal of 5 bases from V and 2 bases from J, the junction contained 4 bases not matched to a gene. Germline CDR1 is LGHNT and CDR2 is FRNRAP. Study outcomes and limitations: Some TCR clones had been derived from tumors. These clones expanded in peripheral blood after radiotherapy plus ipilimumab. Reports state that early shifts in blood T cell clones, with interferon-beta, best predicted response.

Those with chemo-refractory metastatic non-small-cell lung cancer were treated with focal radiation combined with CTLA-4 blockade using ipilimumab. Sequenced material: peripheral blood, taken from a patient treated with radiotherapy plus ipilimumab. This sequence originates from a human donor with non-small cell lung cancer whose response to radiotherapy plus ipilimumab could not be evaluated. V gene TRBV12-5 combines with J gene TRBJ1-4; 11 bases line up with TRBD1. This CDR3 is CASGLGQGATNEKLFF. CDR3 in DNA: TGTGCTAGTGGTCTAGGACAGGGGGCGACTAATGAAAAACTGTTTTTT.